A selection of T cell receptor beta chains follows, all from one sample in a study of blood T cell repertoires in COVID-19. Data came from immunoSEQ multiplex PCR; TCRdb stores just in-frame clones and leaves some out. Of 65,000 to 90,000 clones listed, 65% to 85% are singletons. The source material was peripheral blood. These receptors were obtained from a man older than 75 with active or convalescent COVID-19. The CDR3 runs from the conserved cysteine through the conserved F or W. A D gene is named only where the DNA matches it firmly. Size is omitted from some rows. Given values are once, few, many or a class for expanded clones.

v_gene	j_gene	len	abundance	d_gene	CDR3nt	CDR3aa
TRBV5-4	TRBJ1-1	17	-	TRBD1	TGTGCCAGCAGCGTACCGCAGGGGGATCTGGTGGGGACTGAAGCTTTCTTT	CASSVPQGDLVGTEAFF
TRBV6-2/TRBV6-3	TRBJ2-3	18	few	TRBD2	TGTGCCAGCAGTACCGGACTAGCGGGGGGAACACTCACAGATACGCAGTATTTT	CASSTGLAGGTLTDTQYF
TRBV19	TRBJ2-7	15	-	TRBD1	TGTGCCAGTAGTGCGGAGACAGGGAAAGTATACGAGCAGTACTTC	CASSAETGKVYEQYF
TRBV27	TRBJ1-6	15	-	-	TGTGCCAGCAGTTTATCTTACCAGGGTTCCTCACCCCTCCACTTT	CASSLSYQGSSPLHF
TRBV25-1	TRBJ1-4	16	-	TRBD1	TGTGCCAGCAGTGAACTTTTGGGACAGGGAGAAGAAAAACTGTTTTTT	CASSELLGQGEEKLFF
TRBV28	TRBJ2-7	13	-	-	TGTGCCAGCCAAAAAAGCGACGGATACGAGCAGTACTTC	CASQKSDGYEQYF
TRBV7-9	TRBJ2-3	16	-	TRBD2	TGTGCCAGCAGCTCCGGTGGCGGGGGTAGGTCAGATACGCAGTATTTT	CASSSGGGGRSDTQYF
TRBV5-1	TRBJ1-1	16	-	TRBD1	TGCGCCAGCAGCTTGACAGGGGGCTTGTTCAGCACTGAAGCTTTCTTT	CASSLTGGLFSTEAFF
TRBV5-1	TRBJ1-1	16	-	-	TGCGCCAGCAGCCTTCAATCTGCTTCAGTGAACACTGAAGCTTTCTTT	CASSLQSASVNTEAFF
TRBV6-6	TRBJ2-5	14	-	-	TGTGCCAGCAGTTCCCTAAGAGAGGCGGAGACCCAGTACTTC	CASSSLREAETQYF
TRBV18	TRBJ2-1	14	-	TRBD1	TGTGCCAGCTCACCACAGGACAGGTTCGTTGAGCAGTTCTTC	CASSPQDRFVEQFF
TRBV18	TRBJ2-3	13	-	-	TGTGCCAGCTCACCACCGCCCGGGGATACGCAGTATTTT	CASSPPPGDTQYF
TRBV5-1	TRBJ2-2	14	-	-	TGCGCCAGCAGCGGAGGGGGCCCCACCGGGGAGCTGTTTTTT	CASSGGGPTGELFF
TRBV28	TRBJ1-2	16	-	TRBD1	TGTGCCAGCCGGTCGGCGGACAGGGCCCTTGACTATGGCTACACCTTC	CASRSADRALDYGYTF
TRBV6-5	TRBJ1-3	15	-	TRBD1	TGTGCCAGCAGTAGGACAGGGGGACCTGGAAACACCATATATTTT	CASSRTGGPGNTIYF
TRBV11-2	TRBJ2-2	16	-	TRBD1	TGTGCCAGCAGCTCGCTCAAGCACAGGGGGCCCGGGGAGCTGTTTTTT	CASSSLKHRGPGELFF
TRBV29-1	TRBJ2-7	13	-	-	TGCAGCGTTGGAAGGGGCACGAACTTAGAGCAGTACTTC	CSVGRGTNLEQYF
TRBV6-6	TRBJ1-2	17	-	-	TGTGCCAGCAGTCCCCGACAGGTTCTTTTAAAACGCGATGGCTACACCTTC	CASSPRQVLLKRDGYTF
TRBV29-1	TRBJ1-1	12	-	-	TGCAGCGTTAGTACGGGAGGCACTGAAGCTTTCTTT	CSVSTGGTEAFF
TRBV6-4	TRBJ2-1	16	-	-	TGTGCCAGCAGTCGGAGTAGCGTGAGCTCCTACAATGAGCAGTTCTTC	CASSRSSVSSYNEQFF
TRBV3-1/TRBV3-2	TRBJ2-1	11	-	-	TGTGCCAGCAGCCGTATCAATGAGCAGTTCTTC	CASSRINEQFF
TRBV6-5	TRBJ2-3	13	-	-	TGTGCCAGCAGGGGGGGTGGCACAGATACGCAGTATTTT	CASRGGGTDTQYF
TRBV9	TRBJ1-2	14	-	TRBD1	TGTGCCAGCAGCGTAGATGGCAGGGGGCCTGGCTACACCTTC	CASSVDGRGPGYTF
TRBV19	TRBJ2-5	13	-	TRBD1	TGTGCCAGTAGTAGAGACAGGGGACAGACCCAGTACTTC	CASSRDRGQTQYF
TRBV5-1	TRBJ1-1	13	few	-	TGCGCCAGCAGCTTTCCAGGGTTGAGTGAAGCTTTCTTT	CASSFPGLSEAFF
TRBV5-1	TRBJ1-4	15	-	-	TGCGCCAGCAGCTTGGTGGGGGCGGGCAATGAAAAACTGTTTTTT	CASSLVGAGNEKLFF
TRBV28	TRBJ2-5	14	-	-	TGTGCCAGCAGTTTTCGGTTCGCTCGAGAGACCCAGTACTTC	CASSFRFARETQYF
TRBV18	TRBJ2-5	14	-	TRBD2	TGTGCCAGCTCACCGGATACGGCGGGGGGGGCCCAGTACTTC	CASSPDTAGGAQYF
TRBV5-1	TRBJ1-6	15	few	-	TGCGCCAGCAGCTTGTCACGGGGGGTTAATTCACCCCTCCACTTT	CASSLSRGVNSPLHF
TRBV18	TRBJ1-2	14	-	-	TGTGCCAGCTCACCCCTAACAGTGGCGTATGGCTACACCTTC	CASSPLTVAYGYTF
TRBV5-4	TRBJ2-3	17	-	TRBD2	TGTGCCAGCAGCCCCAGGACTAGCGGGATCAGCACAGATACGCAGTATTTT	CASSPRTSGISTDTQYF
TRBV11-2	TRBJ2-5	13	-	-	TGTGCCAGCAGCTTGAGCGTCGGGGAGACCCAGTACTTC	CASSLSVGETQYF
TRBV3-1/TRBV3-2	TRBJ2-2	13	-	-	TGTGCCAGCAGCCAGGGAGACACCGGGGAGCTGTTTTTT	CASSQGDTGELFF
TRBV20-1	TRBJ1-4	15	-	-	TGCAGTGCTAGTGCGGCAGGGGAAGATAATGAAAAACTGTTTTTT	CSASAAGEDNEKLFF
TRBV11-3	TRBJ2-1	15	few	TRBD2	TGTGCCAGCAAGGGAGGGGCTAGCGGCTACAATGAGCAGTTCTTC	CASKGGASGYNEQFF
TRBV18	TRBJ1-2	16	-	TRBD1	TGTGCCAGCTCACCACCCCCGACAGGGTTATCGTATGGCTACACCTTC	CASSPPPTGLSYGYTF
TRBV5-5	TRBJ2-7	14	-	-	TGTGCCAGCAGCGCGGGACAGCGAACCTACGAGCAGTACTTC	CASSAGQRTYEQYF
TRBV11-2	TRBJ2-7	12	-	-	TGTGCCAGCAGCTTAGCGGGCTACGAGCAGTACTTC	CASSLAGYEQYF
TRBV19	TRBJ1-1	13	once	-	TGTGCCAGTAGTCCCATAGCGAACACTGAAGCTTTCTTT	CASSPIANTEAFF
TRBV11-2	TRBJ1-5	15	few	-	TGTGCCAGCAGCTTAATGGTAGGGGGCAATCAGCCCCAGCATTTT	CASSLMVGGNQPQHF
TRBV30	TRBJ2-2	14	-	TRBD1	TGTGCCTGGAGGGACAGGAGGTTCACCGGGGAGCTGTTTTTT	CAWRDRRFTGELFF
TRBV6-2/TRBV6-3	TRBJ2-7	15	-	TRBD1	TGTGCCAGCAGTTTACCCGGGACAGGGGGCAACGAGCAGTACTTC	CASSLPGTGGNEQYF
TRBV18	TRBJ2-1	14	-	TRBD1	TGTGCCAGCTCACTAGGACAGGGGCCGGATGAGCAGTTCTTC	CASSLGQGPDEQFF
TRBV2	TRBJ2-1	16	-	TRBD1	TGTGCCAGCAGTACCAGGGGGCCCGAAACCTACAATGAGCAGTTCTTC	CASSTRGPETYNEQFF
TRBV2	TRBJ2-3	14	-	TRBD1	TGTGCCAGCAGCCGGACAGGGGGCACAGATACGCAGTATTTT	CASSRTGGTDTQYF